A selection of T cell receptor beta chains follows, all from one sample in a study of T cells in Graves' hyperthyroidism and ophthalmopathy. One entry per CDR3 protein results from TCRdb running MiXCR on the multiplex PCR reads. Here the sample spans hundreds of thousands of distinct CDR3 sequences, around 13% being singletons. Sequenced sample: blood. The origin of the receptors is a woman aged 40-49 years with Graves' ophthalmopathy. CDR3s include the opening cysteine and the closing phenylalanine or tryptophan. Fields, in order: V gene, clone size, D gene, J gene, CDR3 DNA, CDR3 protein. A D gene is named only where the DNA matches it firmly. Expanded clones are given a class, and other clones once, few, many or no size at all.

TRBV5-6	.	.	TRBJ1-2	TGTGCCAGTAGCTTGGCGCAGGGCTACACCTTC	CASSLAQGYTF
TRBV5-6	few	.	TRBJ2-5	TGTGCCAGCAGTCGCGACCTTGGAGAAGAGACCCAGTACTTC	CASSRDLGEETQYF
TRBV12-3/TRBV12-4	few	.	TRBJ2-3	TGTGCCAGCAGTTTGGAGGGGGGGCAGGATACGCAGTATTTT	CASSLEGGQDTQYF
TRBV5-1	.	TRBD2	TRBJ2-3	TGCGCCAGCGGGGCTAGCGGGGGATTCACAGATACGCAGTATTTT	CASGASGGFTDTQYF
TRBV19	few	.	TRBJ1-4	TGTGCCAGTAGTACAGATAGGGGTGAAAAACTGTTTTTT	CASSTDRGEKLFF
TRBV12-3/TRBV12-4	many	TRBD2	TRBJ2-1	TGTGCCAGCAGTTTTAGGAATCGGGGGGGGTGGGATGAGCAGTTCTTC	CASSFRNRGGWDEQFF
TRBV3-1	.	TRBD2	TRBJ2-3	TGTGCCAGCAGCCGAGGGACTAGCGGGAGAGGCACAGATACGCAGTATTTT	CASSRGTSGRGTDTQYF
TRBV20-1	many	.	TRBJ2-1	TGCAGTGCTAGCCCCCAAGGAGGTTCGGATGAGCAGTTCTTC	CSASPQGGSDEQFF
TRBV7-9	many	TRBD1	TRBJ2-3	TGTGCCAGCAGCGGGAACGGACAGGGGAGACCAGATACGCAGTATTTT	CASSGNGQGRPDTQYF
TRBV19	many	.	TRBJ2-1	TGTGCCAGTAGGGCTTACTACAATGAGCAGTTCTTC	CASRAYYNEQFF
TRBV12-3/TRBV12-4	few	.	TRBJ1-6	TGTGCCAGCAGGCCGGTGAAAAATTCACCCCTCCACTTT	CASRPVKNSPLHF
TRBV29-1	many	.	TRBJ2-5	TGCAGCGTTGCGGGGAGCGGCAGAGAGACCCAGTACTTC	CSVAGSGRETQYF
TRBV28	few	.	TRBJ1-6	TGTGCCAGCAGATTTCTGGAGGAATACAATTCACCCCTCCACTTT	CASRFLEEYNSPLHF
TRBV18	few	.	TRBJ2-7	TGTGCCAGCTCACCCCTAGGGTTGGGGATCTACGAGCAGTACTTC	CASSPLGLGIYEQYF
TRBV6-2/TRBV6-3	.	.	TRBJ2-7	TGTGCCAGCGGAAAGTCTGGGGGGTTCGGGCGCGAGCAGTACTTC	CASGKSGGFGREQYF
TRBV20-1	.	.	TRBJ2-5	TGCAGTGCTAGAGATCTCGTATTGGAGACCCAGTACTTC	CSARDLVLETQYF
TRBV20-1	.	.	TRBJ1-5	TGCAGTGCTAGAGCGGGAGGTTATAGCAATCAGCCCCAGCATTTT	CSARAGGYSNQPQHF
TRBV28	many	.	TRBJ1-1	TGTGCCAGCACCCAGCCCCACACCCTCACTGAAGCTTTCTTT	CASTQPHTLTEAFF
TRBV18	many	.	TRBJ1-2	TGTGCCAGCTCACCAGACGTCTATGGCTACACCTTC	CASSPDVYGYTF
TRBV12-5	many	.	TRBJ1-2	TGTGCTAGTGGTTTCGTAAGGGAGTCCTACACCTTC	CASGFVRESYTF
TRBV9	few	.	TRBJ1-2	TGTGCCAGCAACCCCGGGACGGATATCTATGGCTACACCTTC	CASNPGTDIYGYTF
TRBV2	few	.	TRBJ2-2	TGTGCCAGCCAAGGCATTGCGAACACCGGGGAGCTGTTTTTT	CASQGIANTGELFF
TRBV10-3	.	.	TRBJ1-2	TGTGCCATCATGGGGGACAACTATGGCTACACCTTC	CAIMGDNYGYTF
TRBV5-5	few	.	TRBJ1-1	TGTGCCAGCAGCTTGGGAGCGGGGACTGAAGCTTTCTTT	CASSLGAGTEAFF
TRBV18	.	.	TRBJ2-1	TGTGCCAGCTCACCCACTGGCGGGATCCCCAATGAGCAGTTCTTC	CASSPTGGIPNEQFF
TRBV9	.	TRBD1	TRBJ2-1	TGTGCCAGCAGCGTAGGCCAGGGGGCCAGTTATGAGCAGTTCTTC	CASSVGQGASYEQFF
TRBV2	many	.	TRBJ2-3	TGTGCCAGCAAGGCAAAGGGATATTCCACAGATACGCAGTATTTT	CASKAKGYSTDTQYF